This T cell receptor (beta chain) was observed in a study of tumor-infiltrating lymphocytes in oesophageal squamous cell carcinoma. TCRdb reanalysed the PCR reads using MiXCR and keeps one entry per CDR3 protein. The repertoire holds roughly 10,000 distinct CDR3 sequences, 55% to 75% seen once, with 27% in the top ten. From its first to its last residue, the CDR3 has 8 amino acids. Germline V gives CDR1 MDHEN, CDR2 SYDVKM. Comment on this clonotype: The CDR3 carries no conserved terminal phenylalanine or tryptophan, so it likely arises from a read error. No DNA is shown, since the ends of the CDR3 on it are uncertain; the CDR3 is the one TCRdb lists.

Sequencing was done on a sample of esophageal tumor tissue. The rearrangement joins TRBV28 to TRBJ2-6; the D segment call TRBD2 is taken from the table without a DNA check. The sequence was obtained from a female donor with esophageal squamous cell carcinoma. CDR3 amino acids: CASSFPSG.